This passage covers 24 T cell receptor beta chains from one sample sequenced in a study of sequential checkpoint blockade in melanoma. The treatment here: randomized to nivolumab then ipilimumab (arm A) or the reverse (arm B). TCRdb keeps only in-frame clones here, not all; method: immunoSEQ multiplex PCR. The profile shows several thousand clones, roughly four fifths of them singletons. The sequences come from CD8+ T cells sorted from blood (inferred from file names), collected from a patient given nivolumab and ipilimumab in sequence. The receptors stem from a human donor with melanoma.

This clone is a singleton in its sample. The rearrangement joins TRBV27 to TRBJ1-1; 7 bases line up with TRBD1. Germline assignment: CDR1 MNHEY and CDR2 SMNVEV (reference sequence). This CDR3 is 14 amino acids long. V trimming: 4 bases; J trimming: 0 bases; junction bases outside the gene matches: 2. Here the CDR3 DNA reads TGTGCCAGCAGTTCAGGACAGGTGAACACTGAAGCTTTCTTT. Its protein is CASSSGQVNTEAFF.

The gene calls are TRBV6-7 and TRBJ2-7; 7 bases fit TRBD1. TRBV6-7 is designated an ORF whose function remains uncertain. V lost 4 bases to trimming and J lost 3 bases; unmatched junction nucleotides: 12. The CDR3 consists of 16 residues. CDR3 sequence: CASSLETGILIYEQYF. CDR3 in DNA: TGTGCCAGCAGTTTAGAGACAGGGATCCTGATCTACGAGCAGTACTTC.

The chain uses TRBV4-1 and TRBJ2-7, with D tentatively TRBD2 (5 bases). CDR3 length equals 14 residues. The V and J ends lost 4 bases and 1 base respectively, with 11 bases between them. Per the germline V gene, CDR1 is MGHRA and CDR2 is YSYEKL. CDR3 nucleotide sequence: TGCGCCAGCAGCCCCGGGGTTCTTTCCTACGAGCAGTACTTC. It encodes CASSPGVLSYEQYF.

This chain links TRBV14 with TRBJ1-1, with 7 positions matching TRBD1. Losses at the gene ends were 3 bases for V and 0 bases for J; bases not matched to a gene: 7. CDR1 is SGHDN, CDR2 FVKESK, per germline. The CDR3 runs to 16 residues. This chain's CDR3 is CASSQTTTGLNTEAFF. DNA for the CDR3: TGTGCCAGCAGCCAGACCACGACAGGGTTGAACACTGAAGCTTTCTTT.

The V and J genes are TRBV27 and TRBJ2-3, with D perhaps TRBD1 (6 bases). Germline V lookup: CDR1 MNHEY, CDR2 SMNVEV (reference sequence). CDR3 length: 15 amino acids. V was shortened by 2 bases and J by 0 bases, with 9 bases between the two germline ends. The CDR3 coding sequence is TGTGCCAGCAGTTTAGGGGGCGATAGCACAGATACGCAGTATTTT. Amino acids: CASSLGGDSTDTQYF.

The rearrangement joins TRBV7-8 to TRBJ2-1; the D gene is possibly TRBD2 (6 bases). The CDR3 covers 14 residues. Trimming stripped 5 bases from V and 4 bases from J, with 12 bases between. CDR1 and CDR2 (germline): SGHVS, FQNEAQ. In nucleotides, the CDR3 is TGTGCCAGCAGCCTAGGGACTTTATACAATGAGCAGTTCTTC. This encodes CASSLGTLYNEQFF.

This chain joins TRBV11-1 and TRBJ1-2, with 9 positions matching TRBD1. The CDR3 consists of 13 residues. Germline trimming cut 3 bases from V and 10 bases from J; bases unmatched to any gene: 6. Germline V CDR1 and CDR2: SGHAT, FQDESV (reference sequence). This CDR3 reads CASSFVGQGAYTF. The CDR3 DNA sequence: TGTGCCAGCAGCTTCGTGGGACAGGGAGCCTACACCTTC.

This rearrangement joins TRBV30 to TRBJ1-5, with D possibly matching TRBD1 (6 bases). The CDR3 is 13 residues long. The germline V gene has CDR1 GTSNPN and CDR2 SVGIG (reference sequence). Trimming pared 2 bases from V and 7 bases from J, leaving 12 bases between. CDR3 DNA: TGTGCCTGGAGTCAGGGGTTAGGGCAGCCCCAGCATTTT. It yields the protein CAWSQGLGQPQHF.

V and J are TRBV7-9 and TRBJ1-5; 7 nucleotides align to TRBD1. The CDR3 sequence is 14 residues long. With 6 bases clipped from V and 9 bases from J, the junction kept 11 bases outside the gene matches. The germline CDR1 and CDR2 sequences are SEHNR and FQNEAQ (reference sequence). As DNA, the CDR3 is TGTGCCAGCAGTACCGGGACAGAATTTCCGCCCCAGCATTTT. Translation: CASSTGTEFPPQHF.

The chain has TRBV7-2 and TRBJ2-7; 9 bases are shared with TRBD1. Germline trimming cut 1 base from V and 3 bases from J; bases unmatched to any gene: 7. Germline CDR1 is SGHTA and CDR2 is FQGNSA. The CDR3 has 16 residues. The CDR3 DNA reads TGTGCCAGCAGCTTAGATTTGGGACAGGGCCTCTACGAGCAGTACTTC. This sequence encodes CASSLDLGQGLYEQYF.

This clone was seen more than once but under ten times. The chain carries TRBV5-8 and TRBJ2-3; 9 nucleotides match TRBD2. Looked up from germline, CDR1 is SGHTS and CDR2 is YDEGEE. This CDR3 is 16 amino acids long. V lost 4 bases to trimming and J lost 6 bases; unmatched junction nucleotides: 12. DNA of the CDR3: TGTGCCAGCAGCCAAGATCTGCGGGGGGGCCCCGATACGCAGTATTTT. It encodes CASSQDLRGGPDTQYF.

The V and J genes are TRBV5-5 and TRBJ1-5, with 9 nucleotides matching TRBD1. Germline V lookup: CDR1 SGHKS, CDR2 YYEKEE (reference sequence). The CDR3 totals 14 residues. V shed 4 bases, J shed 6 bases, and the junction held 5 bases outside the gene matches. The CDR3 loop is CASSEGQGSQPQHF. The CDR3 DNA sequence: TGTGCCAGCAGCGAAGGACAGGGGAGTCAGCCCCAGCATTTT.

With regard to this clone: Distinct nucleotide sequences in the sample also encode this CDR3. The gene calls are TRBV30 and TRBJ1-1, with 7 bases matching TRBD1. Trimming removed 0 bases from V and 2 bases from J; junction bases left unmatched: 3. Per germline, CDR1 GTSNPN and CDR2 SVGIG (reference sequence). CDR3 length: 14 residues. CDR3: CAWSVDRENTEAFF. DNA of the CDR3: TGTGCCTGGAGTGTAGACAGGGAAAACACTGAAGCTTTCTTT.

V gene TRBV28 combines with J gene TRBJ1-2, with 7 bases aligning to TRBD1. This CDR3 spans 17 amino acids. Trimming cost V 2 bases and J 4 bases; bases outside gene matches: 13. Germline CDR1 and CDR2: MDHEN and SYDVKM. The CDR3 DNA is TGTGCCAGCAGTTTACGGGACAGCCGATTCTTTTCCTATGGCTACACCTTC. Translating gives CASSLRDSRFFSYGYTF.

The V gene is TRBV4-3, the J gene TRBJ1-5; the match to TRBD1 covers 8 bases. After removal of 3 bases from V and 5 bases from J, the junction contained 6 bases not matched to a gene. The CDR3 length is 15 residues. The germline CDR1 and CDR2 sequences are LGHNA and YSLEER. This chain's CDR3 is CASSQTIQGDQPQHF. CDR3 nucleotides: TGCGCCAGCAGCCAGACGATACAGGGGGATCAGCCCCAGCATTTT.

This clone was detected only a few times. This rearrangement joins TRBV5-1 to TRBJ2-5; 14 bases fit TRBD2. With V trimmed by 5 bases and J by 4 bases, 10 bases remained unmatched. The CDR3 is made up of 17 amino acids. Per germline, CDR1 SGHRS and CDR2 YFSETQ. CDR3 region: CASRRSGTSGRVETQYF. The DNA for the CDR3 is TGCGCCAGCAGAAGGTCCGGGACTAGCGGGAGAGTAGAGACCCAGTACTTC.

The chain is built from TRBV23-1 and TRBJ2-5; unclear D gene. TRBJ2-7 matches the DNA end more closely, so the J call is doubtful. TRBV23-1 is designated an ORF whose function remains uncertain. The CDR3 contains 15 residues. CDR3 DNA sequence: TGCGCCAGCAGTCTTCGCAAGCAGACACCCTACGAGCAGTACTTC. Residues: CASSLRKQTPYEQYF.

The chain couples TRBV4-1 to TRBJ2-3; 10 bases match TRBD1. Germline V gives CDR1 MGHRA, CDR2 YSYEKL. V shed 1 base and J 6 bases; nucleotides not matched to a gene: 13. CDR3 size: 18 residues. The CDR3 DNA reads TGCGCCAGCAGCCAAGTGGCAGACAGGGGGCCACTCGGGGATACGCAGTATTTT. Translation: CASSQVADRGPLGDTQYF.

The chain recombines TRBV27 with TRBJ2-5, with 13 bases fitting TRBD2. The DNA matches TRBJ2-7 better at its end, which makes the J call doubtful. The CDR3 is 14 amino acids. In germline, CDR1 is MNHEY, CDR2 SMNVEV (reference sequence). The CDR3 loop is CASSGLAGAYEQYF. Here the CDR3 DNA reads TGTGCCAGCAGCGGACTAGCGGGGGCCTACGAGCAGTACTTC.

The V gene is TRBV4-3, the J gene TRBJ1-2; D is ambiguous. Deletions cut 0 bases from V and 10 bases from J, with 12 bases between. Germline V lookup: CDR1 LGHNA, CDR2 YSLEER. The CDR3 has 13 residues. The CDR3 region is CASSQDQTAAYTF. CDR3 DNA: TGCGCCAGCAGCCAAGATCAGACTGCAGCCTACACCTTC.

The rearrangement links TRBV27 to TRBJ2-3; 12 bases match TRBD2. Germline loops: CDR1 MNHEY, CDR2 SMNVEV (reference sequence). V dropped 6 bases and J dropped 6; count of bases not matched to a gene: 10. The CDR3 has 16 residues. CDR3 DNA sequence: TGTGCCAGCAGGGGGAGGACTAGCGGGGCTTCTGATACGCAGTATTTT. The encoded protein is CASRGRTSGASDTQYF.

The rearrangement links TRBV2 to TRBJ2-1; 7 bases match TRBD2. The CDR3 runs to 14 residues. Trimming removed 2 bases from V and 5 bases from J; junction bases left unmatched: 3. The germline V gene encodes CDR1 SNHLY and CDR2 FYNNEI. CDR3 region: CASSEYREDNEQFF. In DNA form, the CDR3 reads TGTGCCAGCAGTGAATACCGGGAGGACAATGAGCAGTTCTTC.

The chain carries TRBV7-6 and TRBJ1-1; D gene ambiguous. V was pared by 2 bases and J by 6 bases, with 10 bases between. This CDR3 spans 13 amino acids. Germline-derived CDR1 and CDR2 are SGHVS and FNYEAQ. The CDR3 reads CASSLHGTAEAFF. CDR3 coding DNA: TGTGCCAGCAGCTTACACGGTACAGCTGAAGCTTTCTTT. Variable domain in full (rest from reference TRBV7-6 and TRBJ1-1): GAGVSQSPRYKVTKRGQDVALRCDPISGHVSLYWYRQALGQGPEFLTYFNYEAQQDKSGLPNDRFSAERPEGSISTLTIQRTEQRDSAMYRCASSLHGTAEAFFGQGTRLTVV.

This rearrangement joins TRBV14 to TRBJ2-7; the match to TRBD1 covers 8 bases. This CDR3 has 16 residues. Germline V gene data show CDR1 as SGHDN and CDR2 as FVKESK. Trimming took 6 bases from V and 0 from J; bases not matched to a gene: 10. As DNA, the CDR3 is TGTGCCAGCAGTCCAAGATCGGACAGGGCCTCCTACGAGCAGTACTTC. Translated: CASSPRSDRASYEQYF.